Described below is a single T cell receptor (beta chain) sequence and its context. What it binds is unknown. Trimming removed 2 bases at V and 4 bases at J, with 13 bases between. Germline lookup yields CDR1 SGDLS and CDR2 YYNGEE. CDR3 length: 15 amino acids. These data come from a study of OX40 agonist ivuxolimab in advanced cancers. Overall study context: A mean age of approximately 60 years, range roughly 23 to 85, was recorded, and approximately 80% were male. Having had anti-PD-1, anti-PD-L1 or anti-CTLA-4 therapy before was allowed, and approximately 40% had some.

General study findings and limits: Both CD4+ and CD8+ T cell populations in blood had undergone clonal expansion by week 6 at 0.1 to 3.0 mg/kg.

Autoimmune disease history or systemic immunosuppression was exclusionary. The table came from immunoSEQ multiplex PCR; TCRdb's copy has only in-frame clones and leaves some out. The table shows approximately 12,000 clones, with roughly 80% occurring only once. The chain uses TRBV9 and TRBJ2-4, with D maybe TRBD1 (6 bases). The origin of this receptor is an adult with an advanced solid tumor such as melanoma, head and neck, liver or kidney cancer. Specimen: CD4+ or CD8+ T cells sorted from blood, collected in a trial of the OX40 agonist ivuxolimab. CDR3: CASSVGGGPKNIQYF. The DNA of the CDR3 is TGTGCCAGCAGCGTCGGTGGGGGCCCAAAAAACATTCAGTACTTC.